This T cell receptor beta chain was documented in a study of siplizumab effects on memory and regulatory T cells (dated by TCRdb to about 2019). In the study overall: The study looked at the effect of siplizumab, an anti-CD2 antibody, on alloreactive T-cell subsets in allogeneic mixed lymphocyte reactions made from human PBMCs.

Sorted unstimulated T cells and proliferating T cells recovered from mixed lymphocyte reactions underwent TCRbeta CDR3 sequencing. Fresh whole blood from roughly ten HLA-typed healthy donors was used to isolate PBMCs. Summary of the overall study and its limitations: The suppressive function of proliferating Tregs from siplizumab cultures was not functionally confirmed. Siplizumab significantly lowered the cumulative frequency of alloreactive sequences that could be traced to unstimulated CD4+ memory T cells. Compared with memory T cells, unstimulated naive T cells appeared more diverse, and naive cells seemed to make a substantial contribution to the alloresponse. For roughly 80-95% of proliferating CD4+ or CD8+ clones, no naive or memory phenotype could be assigned. Because sequences at frequencies below about 10^-5 were poorly captured, only a minor fraction of alloreactive clones could be mapped back to unstimulated subsets. In reactions with siplizumab, an average of about 62% of mappable alloreactive CD4+ clones were Treg-derived, compared with 25% to 30% in control reactions.

Libraries came from the immunoSEQ multiplex PCR assay. Each sample had some 94,000 TCR templates assayed by the deep sequencing platform. Genomic DNA extracted from sorted T cells was used for TCRbeta CDR3 sequencing. On the authors' methods: The R programming language was used for clonal analysis of TCRbeta CDR3 data. Unstimulated samples were compared with post-reaction CFSE-low samples to define alloreactive CD4+ and CD8+ clones. By matching sequences to the repertoires of sorted unstimulated Treg and non-Treg cells, each alloreactive CD4+ clone was assigned a regulatory or non-regulatory origin. Sourced from immuneACCESS, this table was stored by TCRdb with only in-frame sequences that have V and J called. A share of the clones is absent; for the studies checked, an unresolved V gene accounts for under half, and the remainder has no known explanation. V and J calls and clone size are copied from that table; D and trimming were computed from the DNA. For this sample there are more than 85,000 clones; roughly 92% appear just once. About 1.1% of the sample comes from the top ten.

This clone was detected a few times. The target of this receptor is not known. The input lacks base qualities; no much larger clone sits a single base away. The clonotype was recovered from a human donor in good health. The sample was CD4+ T cells sorted from blood.

CDR3 protein: CASSATRGTEAFF. The nucleotides read TGTGCCAGCAGTGCGACGCGGGGGACTGAAGCTTTCTTT. Recombination joined TRBV6-1 with TRBJ1-1; possibly the D gene is TRBD1, per 5 matching bases. A distance of 11 bases separates the germline ends of V and J, which lose 4 bases and 5 bases respectively. Counted from cysteine to phenylalanine, this CDR3 has 13 amino acids. Only the CDR3 DNA is retained, 39 bases long and in frame from the first base. From a lookup of the germline V gene, CDR1 and CDR2 are MNHNS and SASEGT.